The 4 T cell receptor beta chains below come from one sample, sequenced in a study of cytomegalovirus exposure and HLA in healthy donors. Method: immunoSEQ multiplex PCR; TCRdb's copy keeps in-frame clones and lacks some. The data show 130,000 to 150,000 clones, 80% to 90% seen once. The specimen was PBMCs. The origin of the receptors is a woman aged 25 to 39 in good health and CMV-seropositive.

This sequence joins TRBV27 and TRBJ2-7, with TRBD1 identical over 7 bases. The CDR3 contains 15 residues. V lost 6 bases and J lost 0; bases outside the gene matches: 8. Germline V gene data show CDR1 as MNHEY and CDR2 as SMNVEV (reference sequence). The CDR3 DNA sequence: TGTGCCAGCAGAGGGGGACAGCTCTTCTCCTACGAGCAGTACTTC. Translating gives CASRGGQLFSYEQYF.

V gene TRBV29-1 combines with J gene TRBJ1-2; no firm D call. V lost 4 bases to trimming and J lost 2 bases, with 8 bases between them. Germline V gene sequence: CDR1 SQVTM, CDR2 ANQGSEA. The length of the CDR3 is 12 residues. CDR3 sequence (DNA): TGCAGCGTTGTCGAAGCGAACTATGGCTACACCTTC. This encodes CSVVEANYGYTF. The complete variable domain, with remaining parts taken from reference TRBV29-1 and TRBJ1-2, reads SAVISQKPSRDICQRGTSLTIQCQVDSQVTMMFWYRQQPGQSLTLIATANQGSEATYESGFVIDKFPISRPNLTFSTLTVSNMSPEDSSIYLCSVVEANYGYTFGSGTRLTVV.

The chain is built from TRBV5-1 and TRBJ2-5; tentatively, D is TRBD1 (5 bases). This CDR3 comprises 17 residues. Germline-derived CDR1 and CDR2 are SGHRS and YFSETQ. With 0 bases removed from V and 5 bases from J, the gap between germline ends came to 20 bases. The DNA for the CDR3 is TGCGCCAGCAGCTTGGTCGGCGGTGTACCCAAGGGGGAGACCCAGTACTTC. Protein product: CASSLVGGVPKGETQYF.

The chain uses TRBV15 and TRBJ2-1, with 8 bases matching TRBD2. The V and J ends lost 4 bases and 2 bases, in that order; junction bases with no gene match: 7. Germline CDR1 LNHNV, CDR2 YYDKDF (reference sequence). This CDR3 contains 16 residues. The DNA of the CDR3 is TGTGCCACCAGCAAAAAAGCGGGGGTTACCTACAATGAGCAGTTCTTC. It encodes CATSKKAGVTYNEQFF.